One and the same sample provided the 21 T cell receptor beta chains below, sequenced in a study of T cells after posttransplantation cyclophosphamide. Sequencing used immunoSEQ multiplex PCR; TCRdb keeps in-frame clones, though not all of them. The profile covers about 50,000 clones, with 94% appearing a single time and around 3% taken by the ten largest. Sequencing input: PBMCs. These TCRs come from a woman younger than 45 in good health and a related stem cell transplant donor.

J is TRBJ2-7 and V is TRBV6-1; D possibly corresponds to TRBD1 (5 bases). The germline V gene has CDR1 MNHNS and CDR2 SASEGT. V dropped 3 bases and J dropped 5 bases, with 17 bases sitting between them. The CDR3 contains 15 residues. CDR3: CASSEQPRDFHEQYF. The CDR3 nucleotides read TGTGCCAGCAGTGAGCAACCCAGGGATTTCCACGAGCAGTACTTC.

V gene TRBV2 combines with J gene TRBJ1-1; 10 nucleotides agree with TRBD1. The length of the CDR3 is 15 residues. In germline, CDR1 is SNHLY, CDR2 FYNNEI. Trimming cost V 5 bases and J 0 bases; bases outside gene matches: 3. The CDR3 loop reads CASSRTGGMNTEAFF. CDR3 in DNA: TGTGCCAGCAGTAGGACAGGGGGAATGAACACTGAAGCTTTCTTT.

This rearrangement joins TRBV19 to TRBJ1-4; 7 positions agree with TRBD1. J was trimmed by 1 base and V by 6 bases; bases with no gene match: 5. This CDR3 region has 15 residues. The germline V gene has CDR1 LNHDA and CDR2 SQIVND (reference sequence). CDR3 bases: TGTGCCAGTAGCATCAACAGGGGAACTAATGAAAAACTGTTTTTT. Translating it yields CASSINRGTNEKLFF.

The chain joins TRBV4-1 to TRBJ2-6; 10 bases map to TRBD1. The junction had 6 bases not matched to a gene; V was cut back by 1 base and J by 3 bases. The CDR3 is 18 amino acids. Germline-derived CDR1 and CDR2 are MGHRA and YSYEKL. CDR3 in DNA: TGCGCCAGCAGCCAAGGGAGACAGGGGGCGCGTGGGGCCAACGTCCTGACTTTC. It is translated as CASSQGRQGARGANVLTF.

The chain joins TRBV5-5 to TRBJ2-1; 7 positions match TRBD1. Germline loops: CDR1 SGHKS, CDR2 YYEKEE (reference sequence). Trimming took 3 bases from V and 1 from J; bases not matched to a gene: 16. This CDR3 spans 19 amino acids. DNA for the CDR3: TGTGCCAGCAGCTACCAGCGCTACCACACAGGGGAATCCTACAATGAGCAGTTCTTC. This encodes CASSYQRYHTGESYNEQFF. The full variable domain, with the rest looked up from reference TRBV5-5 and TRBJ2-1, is DAGVTQSPTHLIKTRGQQVTLRCSPISGHKSVSWYQQVLGQGPQFIFQYYEKEERGRGNFPDRFSARQFPNYSSELNVNALLLGDSALYLCASSYQRYHTGESYNEQFFGPGTRLTVL.

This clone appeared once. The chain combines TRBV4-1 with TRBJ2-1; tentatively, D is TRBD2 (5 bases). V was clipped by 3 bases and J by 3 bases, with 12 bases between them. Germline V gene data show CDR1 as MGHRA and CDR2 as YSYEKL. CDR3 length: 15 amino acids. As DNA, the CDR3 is TGCGCCAGCAGCCAGCTAGGACTGTTCTACAATGAGCAGTTCTTC. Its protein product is CASSQLGLFYNEQFF.

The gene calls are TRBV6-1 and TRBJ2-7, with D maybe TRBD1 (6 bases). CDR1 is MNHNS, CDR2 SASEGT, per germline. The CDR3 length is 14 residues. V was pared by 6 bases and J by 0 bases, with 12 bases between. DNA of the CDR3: TGTGCCAGCAGGCCGGGACACCGCTCCTACGAGCAGTACTTC. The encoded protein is CASRPGHRSYEQYF.

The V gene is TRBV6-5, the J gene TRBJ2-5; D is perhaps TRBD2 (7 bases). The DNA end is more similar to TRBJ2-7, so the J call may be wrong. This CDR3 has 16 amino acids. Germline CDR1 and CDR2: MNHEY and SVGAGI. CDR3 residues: CASSSLGGRGSYEQYF. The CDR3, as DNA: TGTGCCAGCAGTTCCCTGGGGGGGCGGGGGTCCTACGAGCAGTACTTC.

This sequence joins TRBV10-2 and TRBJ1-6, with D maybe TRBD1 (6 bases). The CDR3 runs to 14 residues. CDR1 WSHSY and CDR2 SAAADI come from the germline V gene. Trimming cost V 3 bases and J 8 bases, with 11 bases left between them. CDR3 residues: CASSEGGRHSPLHF. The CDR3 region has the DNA TGCGCCAGCAGTGAAGGGGGTAGGCATTCACCCCTCCACTTT.

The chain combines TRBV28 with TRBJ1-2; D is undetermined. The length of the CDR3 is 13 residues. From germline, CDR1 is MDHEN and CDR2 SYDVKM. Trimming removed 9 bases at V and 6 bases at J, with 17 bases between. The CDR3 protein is CASRRELTDGYTF. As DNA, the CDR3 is TGTGCCAGTAGACGGGAGTTGACGGATGGCTACACCTTC.

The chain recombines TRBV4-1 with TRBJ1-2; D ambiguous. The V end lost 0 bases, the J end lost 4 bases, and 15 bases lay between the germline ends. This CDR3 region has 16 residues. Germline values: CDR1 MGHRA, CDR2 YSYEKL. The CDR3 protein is CASSQDAGKNPYGYTF. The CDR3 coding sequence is TGCGCCAGCAGCCAAGATGCGGGGAAAAATCCCTATGGCTACACCTTC.

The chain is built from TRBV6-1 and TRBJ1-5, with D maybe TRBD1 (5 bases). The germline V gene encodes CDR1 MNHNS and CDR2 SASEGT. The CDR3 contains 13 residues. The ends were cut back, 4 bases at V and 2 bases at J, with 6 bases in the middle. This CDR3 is CASSGGGNQPQHF. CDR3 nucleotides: TGTGCCAGCAGTGGGGGGGGCAATCAGCCCCAGCATTTT.

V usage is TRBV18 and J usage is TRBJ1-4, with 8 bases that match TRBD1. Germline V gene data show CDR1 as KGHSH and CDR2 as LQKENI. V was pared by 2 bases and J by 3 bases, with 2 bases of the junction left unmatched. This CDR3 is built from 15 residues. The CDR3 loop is CASSPRTGPNEKLFF. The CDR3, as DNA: TGTGCCAGCTCACCAAGGACAGGGCCTAATGAAAAACTGTTTTTT.

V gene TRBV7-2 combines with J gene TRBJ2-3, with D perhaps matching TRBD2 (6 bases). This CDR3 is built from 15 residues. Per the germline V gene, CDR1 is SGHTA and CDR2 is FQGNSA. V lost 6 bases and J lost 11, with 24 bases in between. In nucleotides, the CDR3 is TGTGCCAGCAGTTTGGGCGGGGCCTTCGAGTGGGGGCAGTATTTT. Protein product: CASSLGGAFEWGQYF.

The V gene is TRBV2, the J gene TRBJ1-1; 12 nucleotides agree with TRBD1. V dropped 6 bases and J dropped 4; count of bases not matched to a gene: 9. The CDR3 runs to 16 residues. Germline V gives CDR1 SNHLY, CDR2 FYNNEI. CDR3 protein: CASRKGQGADSTEAFF. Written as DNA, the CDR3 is TGTGCCAGCAGGAAGGGACAGGGGGCCGATTCCACTGAAGCTTTCTTT.

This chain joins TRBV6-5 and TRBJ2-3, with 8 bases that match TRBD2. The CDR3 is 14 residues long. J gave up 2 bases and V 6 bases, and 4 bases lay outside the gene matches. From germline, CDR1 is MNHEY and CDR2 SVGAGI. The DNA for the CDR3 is TGTGCCAGCAGACTAGCGGCCCTCACAGATACGCAGTATTTT. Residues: CASRLAALTDTQYF.

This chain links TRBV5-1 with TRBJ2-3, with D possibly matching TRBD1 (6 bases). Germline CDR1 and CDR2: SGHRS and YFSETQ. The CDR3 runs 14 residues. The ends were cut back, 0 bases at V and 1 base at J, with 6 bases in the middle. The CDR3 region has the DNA TGCGCCAGCAGCTTGGAGGGGGGCACAGATACGCAGTATTTT. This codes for CASSLEGGTDTQYF.

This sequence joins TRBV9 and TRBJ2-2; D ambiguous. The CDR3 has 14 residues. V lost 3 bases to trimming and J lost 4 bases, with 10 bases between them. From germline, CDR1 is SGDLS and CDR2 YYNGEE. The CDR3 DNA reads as TGTGCCAGCAGCGGGAAGTCAGGCACCGGGGAGCTGTTTTTT. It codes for CASSGKSGTGELFF.

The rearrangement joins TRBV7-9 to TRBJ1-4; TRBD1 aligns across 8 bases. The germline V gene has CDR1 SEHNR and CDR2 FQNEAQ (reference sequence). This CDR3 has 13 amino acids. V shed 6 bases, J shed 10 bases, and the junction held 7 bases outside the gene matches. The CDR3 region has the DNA TGTGCCAGCAGGATGGACAGGGCAGGAAAACTGTTTTTT. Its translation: CASRMDRAGKLFF.

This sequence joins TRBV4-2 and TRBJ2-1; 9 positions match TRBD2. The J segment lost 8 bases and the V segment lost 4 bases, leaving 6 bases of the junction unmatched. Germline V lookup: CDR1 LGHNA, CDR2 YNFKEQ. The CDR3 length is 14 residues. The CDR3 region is CASSPGLASYEQFF. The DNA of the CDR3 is TGTGCCAGCAGCCCGGGACTAGCAAGCTATGAGCAGTTCTTC.

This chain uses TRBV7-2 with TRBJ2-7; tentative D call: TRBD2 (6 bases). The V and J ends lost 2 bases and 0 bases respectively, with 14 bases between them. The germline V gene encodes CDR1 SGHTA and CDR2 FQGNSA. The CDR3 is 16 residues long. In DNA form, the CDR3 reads TGTGCCAGCAGCTTATTTACTAGCCGTTCCTCCTACGAGCAGTACTTC. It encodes CASSLFTSRSSYEQYF.